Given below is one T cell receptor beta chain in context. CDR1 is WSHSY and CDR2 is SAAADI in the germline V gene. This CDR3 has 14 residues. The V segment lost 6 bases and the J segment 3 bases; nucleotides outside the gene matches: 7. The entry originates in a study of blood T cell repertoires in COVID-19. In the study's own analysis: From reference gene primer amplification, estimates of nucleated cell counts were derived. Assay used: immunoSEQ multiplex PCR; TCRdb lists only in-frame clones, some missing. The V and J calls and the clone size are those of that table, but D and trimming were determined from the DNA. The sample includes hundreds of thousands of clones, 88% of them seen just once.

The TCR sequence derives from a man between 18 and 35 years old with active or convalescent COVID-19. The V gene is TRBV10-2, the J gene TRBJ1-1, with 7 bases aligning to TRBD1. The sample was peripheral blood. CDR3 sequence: CASRVDRRDTEAFF. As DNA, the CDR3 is TGCGCCAGCAGAGTGGACAGGCGGGACACTGAAGCTTTCTTT.